A single sample is the source of the 10 T cell receptor beta chains below, sequenced in a study of OX40 agonist ivuxolimab in advanced cancers. TCRdb's table, derived via immunoSEQ multiplex PCR, lists solely in-frame clones and lacks some. The sample shows tens of thousands of clones, about 91% of them seen only once. The sample here was CD4+ or CD8+ T cells sorted from blood, taken in a trial of the OX40 agonist ivuxolimab. The origin of the receptors is an adult with an advanced solid tumor such as melanoma, head and neck, liver or kidney cancer.

The chain is built from TRBV9 and TRBJ1-2; D is ambiguous. The germline V gene has CDR1 SGDLS and CDR2 YYNGEE. The CDR3 is made up of 13 amino acids. The ends were cut back, 2 bases at V and 8 bases at J, with 13 bases in the middle. CDR3 sequence reads: CASSVDLRGGYTF. CDR3 coding DNA: TGTGCCAGCAGCGTTGACTTGAGAGGGGGCTACACCTTC.

The CDR3 DNA sequence: TGTGCCAGCAGTTACAGTAGCAATCAGCCCCAGCATTTT. This gives the protein CASSYSSNQPQHF. The V gene is TRBV6-6, the J gene TRBJ1-5; D remains ambiguous. Germline CDR1 and CDR2: MNHNY and SVGAGI (reference sequence). CDR3 size: 13 residues. Trimming shortened V by 2 bases and J by 0 bases, and 2 bases separated the two germline ends.

This chain connects TRBV14 to TRBJ1-4; weak D call: TRBD1 (5 bases). This CDR3 contains 13 residues. The V end lost 4 bases, the J end lost 4 bases, and 7 bases lay between the germline ends. Germline-derived CDR1 and CDR2 are SGHDN and FVKESK. CDR3 sequence: CASSRGGNEKLFF. The CDR3, as DNA: TGTGCCAGCAGCCGCGGGGGTAATGAAAAACTGTTTTTT.

V usage is TRBV5-4 and J usage is TRBJ2-3; TRBD2 matches at 7 bases. Germline V CDR1 and CDR2: SGHNT, YYREEE (reference sequence). This CDR3 spans 15 amino acids. V was pared by 4 bases and J by 1 base, with 6 bases of the junction left unmatched. The DNA of the CDR3 is TGTGCCAGCAGCCGGTCGGGGGGTCGCACAGATACGCAGTATTTT. It codes for CASSRSGGRTDTQYF.

V and J are TRBV5-4 and TRBJ2-6; the D call may be TRBD1 or TRBD2 (6 bases each). Germline CDR1 and CDR2: SGHNT and YYREEE (reference sequence). This CDR3 region has 16 residues. V lost 0 bases to trimming and J lost 3 bases, with 10 bases between them. DNA for the CDR3: TGTGCCAGCAGCTTGGGGGGGGCTCTTGGGGCCAACGTCCTGACTTTC. Translation gives CASSLGGALGANVLTF.

The chain links TRBV18 to TRBJ2-2; possibly TRBD1 or TRBD2 for D (5 bases each). CDR3 length: 13 amino acids. CDR1 is KGHSH, CDR2 LQKENI, per germline. The V and J ends lost 5 bases and 8 bases respectively, with 12 bases between them. CDR3 bases: TGTGCCAGCTCAGCCTCGGGGCCAGGGGAGCTGTTTTTT. It specifies CASSASGPGELFF.

The genes are TRBV6-5 and TRBJ2-6, with D hard to call. Germline V gene lookup returns CDR1 MNHEY and CDR2 SVGAGI. The germline V and J ends were trimmed by 0 bases and 3 bases, with 0 bases remaining between them. The CDR3 covers 13 residues. The CDR3 DNA is TGTGCCAGCAGTTACTCTGGGGCCAACGTCCTGACTTTC. Amino acids: CASSYSGANVLTF.

The chain employs TRBV4-1 and TRBJ1-5; tentatively, D is TRBD1 (5 bases). This CDR3 is 16 amino acids long. The V end was cut by 4 bases, the J end by 1 base, with 14 bases between. CDR1 and CDR2 from the germline V gene are MGHRA and YSYEKL. The CDR3 DNA sequence: TGCGCCAGCAGCCGACTTTGGGGGACGAGCAATCAGCCCCAGCATTTT. Residues: CASSRLWGTSNQPQHF.

The J gene is TRBJ2-5, the V gene TRBV5-1, with TRBD2 identical over 8 bases. The DNA matches TRBJ2-7 better at its end, which makes the J call doubtful. The CDR3 runs to 15 residues. Germline V CDR1 and CDR2: SGHRS, YFSETQ. The CDR3 loop reads CASSFPTGTSYEQYF. The CDR3 coding sequence is TGCGCCAGCAGCTTTCCCACCGGGACTAGCTACGAGCAGTACTTC.

The chain is built from TRBV7-2 and TRBJ2-1; no clear D. V was trimmed by 3 bases and J by 6 bases, leaving 12 bases between them. The germline V gene encodes CDR1 SGHTA and CDR2 FQGNSA. This CDR3 is built from 14 residues. The CDR3 sequence is CASSFSNFLNEQFF. CDR3 DNA sequence: TGTGCCAGCAGCTTTAGTAATTTTCTCAATGAGCAGTTCTTC.